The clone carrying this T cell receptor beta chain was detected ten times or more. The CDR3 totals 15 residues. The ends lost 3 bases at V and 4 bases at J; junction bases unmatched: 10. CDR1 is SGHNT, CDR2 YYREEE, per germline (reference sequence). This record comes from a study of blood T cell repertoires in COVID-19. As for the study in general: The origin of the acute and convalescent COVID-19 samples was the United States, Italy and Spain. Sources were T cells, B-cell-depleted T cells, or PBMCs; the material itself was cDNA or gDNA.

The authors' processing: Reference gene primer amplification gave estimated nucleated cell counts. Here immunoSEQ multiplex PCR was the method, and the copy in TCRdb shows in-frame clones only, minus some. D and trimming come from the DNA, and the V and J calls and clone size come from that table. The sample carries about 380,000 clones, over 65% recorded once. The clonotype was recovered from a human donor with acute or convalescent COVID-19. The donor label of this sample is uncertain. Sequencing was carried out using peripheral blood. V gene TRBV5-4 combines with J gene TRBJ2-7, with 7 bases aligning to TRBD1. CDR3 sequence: CASSWPGTESYEQYF. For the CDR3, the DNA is TGTGCCAGCAGCTGGCCCGGGACAGAGTCTTACGAGCAGTACTTC.